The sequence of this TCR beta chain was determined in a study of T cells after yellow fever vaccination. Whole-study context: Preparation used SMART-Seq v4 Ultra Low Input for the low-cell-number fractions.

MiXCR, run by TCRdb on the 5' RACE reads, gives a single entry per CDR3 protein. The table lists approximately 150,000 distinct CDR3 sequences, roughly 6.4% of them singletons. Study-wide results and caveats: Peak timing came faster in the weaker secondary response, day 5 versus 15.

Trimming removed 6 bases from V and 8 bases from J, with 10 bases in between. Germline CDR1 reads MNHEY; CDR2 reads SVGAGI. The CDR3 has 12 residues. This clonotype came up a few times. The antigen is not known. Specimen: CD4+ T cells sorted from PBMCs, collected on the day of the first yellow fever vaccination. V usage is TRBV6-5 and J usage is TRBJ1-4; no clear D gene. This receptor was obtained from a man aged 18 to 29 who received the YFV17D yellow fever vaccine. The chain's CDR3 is CASRDPGEKLFF. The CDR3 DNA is TGTGCCAGCAGAGATCCCGGGGAAAAACTGTTTTTT.